This TCR beta chain was recovered during a study of blood T cells in healthy people across ages. Study results and caveats: TCR beta diversity, measured per million T cells, fell in a roughly linear way with age.

With a J-beta primer mix and a sample-barcoded 5' primer, a second PCR ran about 6 to 11 cycles. TCRdb called the 5' RACE reads again in MiXCR, with one record for every CDR3 protein. The sample lists about 670,000 distinct CDR3 sequences, 52% occurring once. The CDR3 is made up of 14 amino acids. Germline V gene lookup returns CDR1 SEHNR and CDR2 FQNEAQ (reference sequence). Trimming removed 5 bases from V and 7 bases from J, with 18 bases in between. Regarding this clonotype: Its antigen is undetermined.

The sample consisted of blood. The rearrangement joins TRBV7-9 to TRBJ2-7, with D perhaps matching TRBD1 or TRBD2 (5 bases each). The sequence derives from an elderly woman in good health. CDR3 in amino acids: CASSLDGAPWEQYF. The DNA for the CDR3 is TGTGCCAGCAGCCTGGACGGGGCCCCGTGGGAGCAGTACTTC.